This passage covers 24 T cell receptor beta chains from one sample sequenced in a study of response to subunit inactivated influenza vaccine. A single record per CDR3 protein comes from TCRdb applying MiXCR to the RT-PCR reads. The sample has 800,000 to 1,000,000 distinct CDR3 sequences, around 20% seen once; the top ten hold roughly a tenth. The sample was PBMCs from blood, taken about 5 days after vaccination. These receptors all stem from a man aged 45-65 years who received an inactivated influenza vaccine.

A few counts support this clonotype. Written as DNA, the CDR3 is TGCAGCGTTGAAGATCGGGGAGGAGGATCCTATGGCTACACCTTC. It specifies CSVEDRGGGSYGYTF. The chain carries TRBV29-1 and TRBJ1-2, with D hard to call. This CDR3 has 15 amino acids. Germline V gene lookup returns CDR1 SQVTM and CDR2 ANQGSEA. Trimming removed 0 bases from V and 4 bases from J, with 15 bases in between.

This clonotype was seen only a few times. This rearrangement joins TRBV25-1 to TRBJ2-1; 9 nucleotides align to TRBD2. Germline V CDR1 and CDR2: MGHDK, SYGVNS. V was pared by 3 bases and J by 5 bases, with 8 bases of the junction left unmatched. The length of the CDR3 is 16 residues. CDR3 sequence reads: CASSEFWREGHNEQFF. The CDR3 region has the DNA TGTGCCAGCAGTGAGTTTTGGCGGGAGGGCCACAATGAGCAGTTCTTC.

The chain joins TRBV5-1 to TRBJ2-5, with TRBD2 as a possible D gene (6 bases). Trimming removed 5 bases at V and 5 bases at J, with 19 bases between. This CDR3 has 15 amino acids. From germline, CDR1 is SGHRS and CDR2 YFSETQ. This CDR3 is CASSTSGTRGETQYF. Written as DNA, the CDR3 is TGCGCCAGCAGTACATCCGGGACTCGCGGGGAGACCCAGTACTTC.

This clonotype was counted a few times. The chain couples TRBV5-1 to TRBJ2-3; the match to TRBD1 covers 8 bases. V was clipped by 4 bases and J by 1 base; unmatched bases: 8. Germline V CDR1 and CDR2: SGHRS, YFSETQ. The CDR3 totals 16 residues. The DNA of the CDR3 is TGCGCCAGCAGCCCCCCCGAGGACAGGGGCACAGATACGCAGTATTTT. Residues: CASSPPEDRGTDTQYF. Together with reference TRBV5-1 and TRBJ2-3, the CDR3 gives the full variable domain: KAGVTQTPRYLIKTRGQQVTLSCSPISGHRSVSWYQQTPGQGLQFLFEYFSETQRNKGNFPGRFSGRQFSNSRSEMNVSTLELGDSALYLCASSPPEDRGTDTQYFGPGTRLTVL.

This clonotype was seen just once. The genes are TRBV5-1 and TRBJ2-7, with no clear D. The CDR3 runs to 12 residues. The V end lost 5 bases, the J end lost 6 bases, and 12 bases lay between the germline ends. Germline CDR1 SGHRS, CDR2 YFSETQ. CDR3 amino acids: CASRLGSREQYF. In nucleotides, the CDR3 is TGCGCCAGCAGGTTAGGCTCTCGCGAGCAGTACTTC.

This clonotype occurred a few times. CDR3 nucleotide sequence: TGTGCCAGCAGTGACTCCCCTAGCGCGAACTACAATGAGCAGTTCTTC. As protein: CASSDSPSANYNEQFF. The chain carries TRBV6-4 and TRBJ2-1; D is possibly TRBD2 (6 bases). The CDR3 is 16 amino acids. V gave up 0 bases and J gave up 3 bases, with 12 bases separating them. The germline V gene has CDR1 MRHNA and CDR2 SNTAGT.

V gene TRBV15 combines with J gene TRBJ2-1; D might be TRBD2 (7 bases). CDR3 length: 16 residues. The ends were cut back, 0 bases at V and 4 bases at J, with 13 bases in the middle. Germline V gene lookup returns CDR1 LNHNV and CDR2 YYDKDF (reference sequence). CDR3 nucleotides: TGTGCCACCAGCAGAGATTGGGGGGGCTTGTACAATGAGCAGTTCTTC. Protein: CATSRDWGGLYNEQFF.

This clonotype was counted only a few times. This chain connects TRBV12-3 or TRBV12-4 to TRBJ2-7; the D is unclear. The CDR3 spans 14 residues. V lost 8 bases and J 5 bases, leaving 19 bases between the germline ends. The CDR3 loop is CASGEARTADEQYF. CDR3 DNA: TGTGCCAGCGGCGAAGCCCGGACGGCGGACGAGCAGTACTTC.

The rearrangement links TRBV12-3 or TRBV12-4 to TRBJ2-5; a weak D match, TRBD1 (6 bases). The V end lost 0 bases, the J end lost 2 bases, and 19 bases lay between the germline ends. The CDR3 length is 18 residues. The CDR3 protein is CASSLANGLGGRQETQYF. Written as DNA, the CDR3 is TGTGCCAGCAGTTTAGCGAATGGTCTAGGGGGAAGGCAAGAGACCCAGTACTTC.

The chain joins TRBV2 to TRBJ2-3, with 9 nucleotides matching TRBD2. CDR1 and CDR2 from the germline V gene are SNHLY and FYNNEI. J was trimmed by 1 base and V by 6 bases; bases with no gene match: 5. This CDR3 spans 15 amino acids. The CDR3 loop is CASRTSSGGTDTQYF. DNA of the CDR3: TGTGCCAGCAGGACCTCTAGCGGGGGCACAGATACGCAGTATTTT.

This clonotype was seen only a few times. This rearrangement joins TRBV12-3 or TRBV12-4 to TRBJ2-7, with D perhaps matching TRBD1 (5 bases). CDR3 length: 14 amino acids. The ends were cut back, 2 bases at V and 2 bases at J, with 10 bases in the middle. The CDR3 sequence: CASSLTGRAYEQYF. CDR3 bases: TGTGCCAGCAGTTTAACTGGCAGGGCCTACGAGCAGTACTTC.

This clonotype has more than one count but fewer than ten. The chain carries TRBV20-1 and TRBJ1-1; D is uncertain. This CDR3 has 17 amino acids. The germline gives CDR1 DFQATT, CDR2 SNEGSKA (reference sequence). Trimming removed 3 bases from V and 3 bases from J, with 23 bases in between. Here the CDR3 reads CSARTRGMNRWYTEAFF. The CDR3, as DNA: TGCAGTGCTAGGACCCGCGGGATGAACAGATGGTACACTGAAGCTTTCTTT.

The chain joins TRBV12-3 or TRBV12-4 to TRBJ2-6, with 7 bases matching TRBD1. Trimming at V came to 0 bases and at J to 1 base, leaving 3 bases not matched to a gene. The CDR3 spans 17 residues. Here the CDR3 DNA reads TGTGCCAGCAGTTTAGCGACAGGGTGGTCTGGGGCCAACGTCCTGACTTTC. Amino acid sequence: CASSLATGWSGANVLTF.

This clonotype was seen a few times. The chain joins TRBV20-1 to TRBJ1-6, with 8 bases identical to TRBD1. CDR3 length: 13 amino acids. The germline CDR1 and CDR2 sequences are DFQATT and SNEGSKA (reference sequence). V lost 6 bases to trimming and J lost 7 bases; unmatched junction nucleotides: 5. This chain's CDR3 is CSAGGQGNSPLHF. The CDR3 bases are TGCAGTGCAGGCGGACAGGGAAATTCACCCCTCCACTTT.

There are many counts of this clonotype. The chain uses TRBV7-2 and TRBJ2-1; 10 bases fit TRBD2. This CDR3 region has 15 residues. Germline V lookup: CDR1 SGHTA, CDR2 FQGNSA. The V segment lost 5 bases and the J segment 2 bases; nucleotides outside the gene matches: 3. CDR3 coding DNA: TGTGCCAGCAGCGCCACTAGCGGGACCTACAATGAGCAGTTCTTC. It codes for CASSATSGTYNEQFF.

This clonotype was counted only a few times. The chain links TRBV20-1 to TRBJ1-1; D is perhaps TRBD1 (5 bases). The CDR3 totals 12 residues. Germline CDR1 reads DFQATT; CDR2 reads SNEGSKA (reference sequence). The V end was cut by 5 bases, the J end by 4 bases, with 11 bases between. The CDR3 DNA reads as TGCAGTGCTCGGGGCTGGAGCACTGAAGCTTTCTTT. Translating it yields CSARGWSTEAFF.

This chain links TRBV6-5 with TRBJ1-1, with a tentative D call TRBD1 (6 bases). Deletions cut 8 bases from V and 4 bases from J, with 11 bases between. This CDR3 is built from 12 residues. Germline assignment: CDR1 MNHEY and CDR2 SVGAGI. CDR3 sequence reads: CASYEGGTEAFF. The DNA of the CDR3 is TGTGCCAGCTACGAGGGGGGCACTGAAGCTTTCTTT.

The V gene is TRBV20-1, the J gene TRBJ2-7; D remains unclear. The germline CDR1 and CDR2 sequences are DFQATT and SNEGSKA (reference sequence). Trimming took off 1 base at V and 0 bases at J, with 16 bases between the two ends. The CDR3 length is 16 residues. CDR3 in amino acids: CSARAPPPRSSYEQYF. DNA for the CDR3: TGCAGTGCTAGAGCGCCCCCACCACGGAGCTCCTACGAGCAGTACTTC.

This clonotype was counted only a few times. The V gene is TRBV12-3 or TRBV12-4, the J gene TRBJ2-1; 11 bases fit TRBD2. The CDR3 has 15 amino acids. The V gene end was trimmed by 6 bases and the J gene end by 7 bases; junction bases not matched to a gene: 8. The CDR3 loop is CASSKLAGDINEQFF. In nucleotides, the CDR3 is TGTGCCAGCAGCAAACTAGCGGGAGACATTAATGAGCAGTTCTTC.

This clonotype was seen repeatedly, ten times or more. This chain joins TRBV12-3 or TRBV12-4 and TRBJ2-1, with unresolved D. Trimming left V 5 bases short and J 0 bases short, with 11 bases between. This CDR3 is 15 amino acids long. The CDR3 DNA follows: TGTGCCAGCAGTCCTTTTGGGGTCTCCTACAATGAGCAGTTCTTC. Translation: CASSPFGVSYNEQFF.

A word on this clonotype: One end of the junction is discordant with germline, which a read error may explain. V is TRBV7-2 and J is TRBJ2-7, with D perhaps given as TRBD1 or TRBD2 (6 bases each). The germline gives CDR1 SGHTA, CDR2 FQGNSA. CDR3 length equals 13 residues. CDR3 region: CACSLKGGWEQYF. CDR3 coding DNA: TGTGCCTGCAGCTTAAAGGGGGGATGGGAGCAGTACTTC. Full variable domain (rest looked up from reference TRBV7-2 and TRBJ2-7): GAGVSQSPSNKVTEKGKDVELRCDPISGHTALYWYRQSLGQGLEFLIYFQGNSAPDKSGLPSDRFSAERTGGSVSTLTIQRTQQEDSAVYLCACSLKGGWEQYFGPGTRLTVT.

This clonotype came up many times. The chain employs TRBV24-1 and TRBJ2-3; TRBD1 matches at 7 bases. Germline CDR1 reads KGHDR; CDR2 reads SFDVKD. The CDR3 covers 17 residues. Trimming at V came to 2 bases and at J to 5 bases, leaving 12 bases not matched to a gene. CDR3 region: CATSDSPAWDSRDTQYF. In DNA, the CDR3 is TGTGCCACCAGTGATTCCCCCGCGTGGGACAGTAGAGATACGCAGTATTTT.

This clonotype was observed a handful of times. The V and J genes are TRBV10-3 and TRBJ2-7; tentative D call: TRBD2 (5 bases). The CDR3 spans 11 residues. Between the trimmed V and J ends, which lost 5 bases and 3 bases, there was a span of 5 bases. From germline, CDR1 is ENHRY and CDR2 SYGVKD. The CDR3 spells CAISRDYEQYF. In DNA form, the CDR3 reads TGTGCCATCAGTCGGGACTACGAGCAGTACTTC.

Comment on this clonotype: This may be a read error, as it is one base from a much larger clone. The chain recombines TRBV11-1 with TRBJ2-5; TRBD2 is a possible D gene (5 bases). The V and J ends lost 4 bases and 5 bases respectively, with 8 bases between them. Per germline, CDR1 SGHAT and CDR2 FQDESV (reference sequence). The CDR3 runs 12 residues. The CDR3 region is CASSSERETQYF. CDR3 nucleotides: TGTGCCAGCAGCTCGGAGCGGGAGACCCAGTACTTC.